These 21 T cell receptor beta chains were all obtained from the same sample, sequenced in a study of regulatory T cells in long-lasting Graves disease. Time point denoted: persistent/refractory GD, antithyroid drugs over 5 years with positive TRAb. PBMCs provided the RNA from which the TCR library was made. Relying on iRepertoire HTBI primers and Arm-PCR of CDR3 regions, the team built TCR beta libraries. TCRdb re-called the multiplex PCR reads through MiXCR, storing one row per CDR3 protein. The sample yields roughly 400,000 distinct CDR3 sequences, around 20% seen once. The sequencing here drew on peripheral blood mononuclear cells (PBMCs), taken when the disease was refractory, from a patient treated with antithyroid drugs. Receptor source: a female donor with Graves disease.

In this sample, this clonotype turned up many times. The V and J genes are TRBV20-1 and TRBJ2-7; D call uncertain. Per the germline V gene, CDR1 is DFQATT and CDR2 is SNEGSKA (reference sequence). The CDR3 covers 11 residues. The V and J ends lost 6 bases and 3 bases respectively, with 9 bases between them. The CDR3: CSAQRDYEQYF. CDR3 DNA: TGCAGTGCCCAGCGAGACTACGAGCAGTACTTC.

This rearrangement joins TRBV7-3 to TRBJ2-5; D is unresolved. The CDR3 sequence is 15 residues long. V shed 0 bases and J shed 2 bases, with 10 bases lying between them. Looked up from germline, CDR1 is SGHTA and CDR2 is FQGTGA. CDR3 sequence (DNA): TGTGCCAGCAGCTTAACGGGCGCCGATCAAGAGACCCAGTACTTC. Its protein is CASSLTGADQETQYF.

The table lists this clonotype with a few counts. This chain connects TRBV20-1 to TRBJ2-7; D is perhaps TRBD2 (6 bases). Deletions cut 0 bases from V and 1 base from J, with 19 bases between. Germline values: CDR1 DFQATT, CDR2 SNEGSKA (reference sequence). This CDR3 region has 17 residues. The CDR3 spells CSARDPPLGGGSYEQYF. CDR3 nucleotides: TGCAGTGCTAGAGATCCCCCTTTGGGTGGGGGGTCCTACGAGCAGTACTTC.

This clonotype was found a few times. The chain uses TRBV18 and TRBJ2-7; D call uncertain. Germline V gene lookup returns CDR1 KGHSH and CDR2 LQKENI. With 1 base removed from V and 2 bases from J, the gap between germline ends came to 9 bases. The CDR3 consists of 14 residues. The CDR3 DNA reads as TGTGCCAGCTCACCACGGTTCGGAGCCTACGAGCAGTACTTC. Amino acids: CASSPRFGAYEQYF.

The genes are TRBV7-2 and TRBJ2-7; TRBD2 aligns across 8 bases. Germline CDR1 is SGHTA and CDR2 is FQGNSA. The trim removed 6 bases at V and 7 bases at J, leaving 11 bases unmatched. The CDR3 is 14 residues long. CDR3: CASRETGGRLEQYF. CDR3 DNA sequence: TGTGCCAGCAGGGAGACGGGAGGGCGGCTAGAGCAGTACTTC.

The CDR3 DNA is TGTGCCAGCAGTTTATACTCTAGCAATCAGCCCCAGCATTTT. This encodes CASSLYSSNQPQHF. The chain uses TRBV27 and TRBJ1-5; D is undetermined. Germline CDR1 is MNHEY and CDR2 is SMNVEV (reference sequence). The CDR3 spans 14 residues. Deletions cut 1 base from V and 0 bases from J, with 4 bases between.

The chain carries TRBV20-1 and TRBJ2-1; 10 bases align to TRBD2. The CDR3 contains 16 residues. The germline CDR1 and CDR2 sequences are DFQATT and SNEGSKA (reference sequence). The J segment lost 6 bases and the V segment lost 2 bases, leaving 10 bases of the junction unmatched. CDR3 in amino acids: CSARTIASGRANEQFF. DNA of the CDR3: TGCAGTGCTAGAACAATAGCCAGCGGGAGGGCCAATGAGCAGTTCTTC.

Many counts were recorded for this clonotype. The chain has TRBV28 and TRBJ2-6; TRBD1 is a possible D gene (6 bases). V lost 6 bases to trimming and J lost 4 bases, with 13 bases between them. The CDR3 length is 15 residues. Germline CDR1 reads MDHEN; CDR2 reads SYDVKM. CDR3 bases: TGTGCCAGCAGCAGACAGGTTCGGGGGGCCAACGTCCTGACTTTC. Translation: CASSRQVRGANVLTF.

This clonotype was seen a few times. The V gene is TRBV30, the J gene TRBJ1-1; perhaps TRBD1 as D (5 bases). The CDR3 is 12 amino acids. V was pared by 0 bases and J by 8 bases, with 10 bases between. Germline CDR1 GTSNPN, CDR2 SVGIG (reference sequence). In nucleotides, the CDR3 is TGTGCCTGGAGTGTGGTACAGGAAGAAGCTTTCTTT. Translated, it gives CAWSVVQEEAFF.

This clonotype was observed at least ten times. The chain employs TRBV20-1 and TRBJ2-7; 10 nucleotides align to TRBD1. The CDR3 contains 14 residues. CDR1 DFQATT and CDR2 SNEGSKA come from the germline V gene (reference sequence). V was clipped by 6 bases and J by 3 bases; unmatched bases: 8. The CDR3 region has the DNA TGCAGTGCAACCGGGACAGGGGCAATCTACGAGCAGTACTTC. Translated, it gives CSATGTGAIYEQYF.

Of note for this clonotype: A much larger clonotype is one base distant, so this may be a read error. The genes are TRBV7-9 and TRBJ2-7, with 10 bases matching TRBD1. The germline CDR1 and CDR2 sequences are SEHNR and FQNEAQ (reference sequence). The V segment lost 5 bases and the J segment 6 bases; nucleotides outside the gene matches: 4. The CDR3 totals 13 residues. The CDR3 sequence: CASSQGQGVEQYF. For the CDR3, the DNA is TGTGCCAGCAGCCAAGGACAGGGGGTCGAGCAGTACTTC.

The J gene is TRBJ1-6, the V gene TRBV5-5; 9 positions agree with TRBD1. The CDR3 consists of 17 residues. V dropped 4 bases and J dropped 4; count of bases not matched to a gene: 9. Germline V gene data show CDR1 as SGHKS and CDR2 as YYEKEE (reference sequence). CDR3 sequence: CASSRGTGKFYNSPLHF. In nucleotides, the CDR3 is TGTGCCAGCAGCCGCGGGACAGGGAAGTTTTATAATTCACCCCTCCACTTT. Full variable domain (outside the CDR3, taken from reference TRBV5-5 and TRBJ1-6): DAGVTQSPTHLIKTRGQQVTLRCSPISGHKSVSWYQQVLGQGPQFIFQYYEKEERGRGNFPDRFSARQFPNYSSELNVNALLLGDSALYLCASSRGTGKFYNSPLHFGNGTRLTVT.

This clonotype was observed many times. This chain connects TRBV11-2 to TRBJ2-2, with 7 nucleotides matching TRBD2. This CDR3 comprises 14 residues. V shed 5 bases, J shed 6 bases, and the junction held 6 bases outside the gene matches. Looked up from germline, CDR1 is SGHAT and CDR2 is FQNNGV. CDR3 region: CASSQGLVPGELFF. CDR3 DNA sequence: TGTGCCAGCAGCCAAGGACTAGTTCCCGGGGAGCTGTTTTTT.

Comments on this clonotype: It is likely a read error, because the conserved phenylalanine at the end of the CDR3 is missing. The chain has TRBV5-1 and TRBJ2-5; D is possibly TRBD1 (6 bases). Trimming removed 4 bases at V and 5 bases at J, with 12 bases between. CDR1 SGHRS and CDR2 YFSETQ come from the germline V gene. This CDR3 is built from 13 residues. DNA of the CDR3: TGCGCCAGCAGCCCTCGAACAGGGGAGACCCAGTACCTC. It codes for CASSPRTGETQYL.

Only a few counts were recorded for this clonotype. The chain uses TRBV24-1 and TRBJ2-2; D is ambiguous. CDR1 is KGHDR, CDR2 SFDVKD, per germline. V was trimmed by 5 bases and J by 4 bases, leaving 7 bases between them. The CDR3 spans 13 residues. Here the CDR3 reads CATSAVSTGELFF. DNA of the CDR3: TGTGCCACCAGTGCGGTATCCACCGGGGAGCTGTTTTTT.

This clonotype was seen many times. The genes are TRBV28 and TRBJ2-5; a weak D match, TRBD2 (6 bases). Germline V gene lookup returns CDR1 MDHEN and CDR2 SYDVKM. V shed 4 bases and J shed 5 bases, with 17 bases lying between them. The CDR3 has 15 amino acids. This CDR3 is CASSSLLTGVETQYF. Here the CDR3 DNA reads TGTGCCAGCAGTTCCCTCCTTACGGGAGTGGAGACCCAGTACTTC. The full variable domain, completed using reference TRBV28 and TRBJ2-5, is DVKVTQSSRYLVKRTGEKVFLECVQDMDHENMFWYRQDPGLGLRLIYFSYDVKMKEKGDIPEGYSVSREKKERFSLILESASTNQTSMYLCASSSLLTGVETQYFGPGTRLLVL.

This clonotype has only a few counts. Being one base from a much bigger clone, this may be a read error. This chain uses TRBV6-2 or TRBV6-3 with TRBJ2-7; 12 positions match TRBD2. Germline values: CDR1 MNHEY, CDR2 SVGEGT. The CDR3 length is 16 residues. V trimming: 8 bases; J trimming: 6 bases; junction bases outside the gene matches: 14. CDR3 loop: CASGPQTTSGRFEQYF. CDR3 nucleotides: TGTGCCAGCGGTCCGCAGACGACTAGCGGGAGATTCGAGCAGTACTTC.

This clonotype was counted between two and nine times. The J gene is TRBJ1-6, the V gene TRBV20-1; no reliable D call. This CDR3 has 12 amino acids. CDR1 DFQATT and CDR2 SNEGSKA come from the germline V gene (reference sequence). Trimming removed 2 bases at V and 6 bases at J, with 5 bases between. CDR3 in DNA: TGCAGTGCTAGAAACCCTAATTCACCCCTCCACTTT. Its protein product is CSARNPNSPLHF.

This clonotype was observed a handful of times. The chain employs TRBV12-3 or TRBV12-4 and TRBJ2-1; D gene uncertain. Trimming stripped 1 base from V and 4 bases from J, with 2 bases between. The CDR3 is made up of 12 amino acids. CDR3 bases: TGTGCCAGCAGTTTAGATTACAATGAGCAGTTCTTC. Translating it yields CASSLDYNEQFF.

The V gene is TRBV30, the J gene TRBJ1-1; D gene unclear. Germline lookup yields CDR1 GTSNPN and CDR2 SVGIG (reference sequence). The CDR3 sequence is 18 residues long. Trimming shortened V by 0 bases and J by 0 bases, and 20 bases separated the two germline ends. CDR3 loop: CAWSVGYLPGKMNTEAFF. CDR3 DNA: TGTGCCTGGAGTGTAGGTTATCTTCCGGGAAAGATGAACACTGAAGCTTTCTTT.

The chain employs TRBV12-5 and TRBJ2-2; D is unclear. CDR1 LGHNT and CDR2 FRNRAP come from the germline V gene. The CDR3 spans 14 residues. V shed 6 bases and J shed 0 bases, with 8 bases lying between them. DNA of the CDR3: TGTGCTAGTGGAACCACGGCGAACACCGGGGAGCTGTTTTTT. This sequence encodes CASGTTANTGELFF.